This T cell receptor beta chain was retrieved from a study of blood T cell repertoires in COVID-19. In the study overall: Researchers got acute and convalescent COVID-19 samples from the United States, Italy and Spain.

The CDR3 consists of 13 residues. CDR1 SGHAT and CDR2 FQNNGV come from the germline V gene. Comments on this clone: Its ends do not fully match the called genes, so a read error is possible.

TCRdb keeps only in-frame clones here, not all; method: immunoSEQ multiplex PCR. This repertoire shows some 300,000 clones, more than 75% found once; its top ten account for 1% to 1.5%. The clonotype was recovered from a man aged 65 to 79 with acute or convalescent COVID-19. The chain employs TRBV11-2 and TRBJ2-7, with 7 positions matching TRBD1. The sequenced sample was peripheral blood. Written as DNA, the CDR3 is TGTGCCAGCAGCTTAGTTGATTTAGGACAGGTTAACTTC. It encodes CASSLVDLGQVNF. Full variable domain (rest looked up from reference TRBV11-2 and TRBJ2-7): EAGVAQSPRYKIIEKRQSVAFWCNPISGHATLYWYQQILGQGPKLLIQFQNNGVVDDSQLPKDRFSAERLKGVDSTLKIQPAKLEDSAVYLCASSLVDLGQVNFGPGTRLTVT.